A single sample is the source of the 25 T cell receptor beta chains below, sequenced in a study of T cell clones after liver transplantation. Method: immunoSEQ multiplex PCR; TCRdb's copy keeps in-frame clones and lacks some. The table lists some 61,000 clones, under 85% of them singletons, with 8% to 10% in the top ten. Sequencing was performed on CD4+ T cells from blood, taken at the 22-month timepoint. The receptor source for this set is a human patient who received a liver transplant. Some T cells may be transferred from the graft donor.

The chain recombines TRBV5-1 with TRBJ2-7; D gene uncertain. The V gene lost 0 bases and the J gene lost 0 bases, with 10 bases spanning the gap. The CDR3 is 15 residues long. CDR1 is SGHRS and CDR2 is YFSETQ in the germline V gene. The CDR3 loop is CASSLVSISSYEQYF. In DNA, the CDR3 is TGCGCCAGCAGCTTGGTGAGCATTAGCTCCTACGAGCAGTACTTC.

The V gene is TRBV6-5, the J gene TRBJ2-7; tentative D call: TRBD2 (6 bases). V was trimmed by 2 bases and J by 5 bases, leaving 7 bases between them. The CDR3 runs to 12 residues. Germline CDR1 reads MNHEY; CDR2 reads SVGAGI. The DNA for the CDR3 is TGTGCCAGCAGTTACGGGGGGAACGAGCAGTACTTC. Its translation is CASSYGGNEQYF.

This clone has just a few counts. The chain combines TRBV25-1 with TRBJ2-6; a possible D gene is TRBD2 (6 bases). The CDR3 sequence is 14 residues long. The V gene's germline CDR1 is MGHDK and CDR2 SYGVNS. The germline V and J ends were trimmed by 4 bases and 8 bases, with 12 bases remaining between them. For the CDR3, the DNA is TGTGCCAGCAGTGCCAGAGGGAGGTCCAACGTCCTGACTTTC. Its protein product is CASSARGRSNVLTF.

This clone turned up a few times. The V gene is TRBV7-9, the J gene TRBJ2-5; D call uncertain. CDR1 is SEHNR, CDR2 FQNEAQ, per germline (reference sequence). The CDR3 is made up of 15 amino acids. V was trimmed by 6 bases and J by 5 bases, leaving 19 bases between them. The DNA for the CDR3 is TGTGCCAGCAGTTCGGGTAGACCAGTTCTGGAGACCCAGTACTTC. It codes for CASSSGRPVLETQYF. The variable domain in full, completed from reference TRBV7-9 and TRBJ2-5, reads DTGVSQNPRHKITKRGQNVTFRCDPISEHNRLYWYRQTLGQGPEFLTYFQNEAQLEKSRLLSDRFSAERPKGSFSTLEIQRTEQGDSAMYLCASSSGRPVLETQYFGPGTRLLVL.

The CDR3 spells CASSLAPTDTQYF. CDR3 sequence (DNA): TGTGCCAGCAGCCTCGCGCCCACAGATACGCAGTATTTT. V and J are TRBV6-1 and TRBJ2-3; D gene unclear. CDR1 and CDR2 (germline): MNHNS, SASEGT. CDR3 size: 13 residues. The V end was cut by 6 bases, the J end by 2 bases, with 9 bases between.

This clone was detected a few times. V usage is TRBV5-8 and J usage is TRBJ2-6; D call uncertain. CDR1 and CDR2 from the germline V gene are SGHTS and YDEGEE. Between the trimmed V and J ends, which lost 2 bases and 1 base, there was a span of 7 bases. CDR3 length: 15 amino acids. CDR3 region: CASSFSMSGANVLTF. DNA for the CDR3: TGTGCCAGCAGCTTTAGTATGTCTGGGGCCAACGTCCTGACTTTC.

The rearrangement links TRBV9 to TRBJ1-2; weak D call: TRBD1 (5 bases). Germline CDR1 SGDLS, CDR2 YYNGEE. The CDR3 length is 11 residues. Between the trimmed V and J ends, which lost 3 bases and 11 bases, there was a span of 11 bases. The CDR3 region is CASSEPGPYTF. CDR3 nucleotide sequence: TGTGCCAGCAGCGAACCGGGACCGTACACCTTC. The whole variable domain, filled in from reference TRBV9 and TRBJ1-2, reads DSGVTQTPKHLITATGQRVTLRCSPRSGDLSVYWYQQSLDQGLQFLIQYYNGEERAKGNILERFSAQQFPDLHSELNLSSLELGDSALYFCASSEPGPYTFGSGTRLTVV.

The V call is TRBV9, the J call TRBJ2-2; D uncertain. The CDR3 has 14 amino acids. V lost 0 bases to trimming and J lost 7 bases, with 10 bases between them. The germline gives CDR1 SGDLS, CDR2 YYNGEE. Written as DNA, the CDR3 is TGTGCCAGCAGCGTAGACCCCGAAGGCGGGGAGCTGTTTTTT. Its protein is CASSVDPEGGELFF.

V is TRBV7-9 and J is TRBJ1-5; 8 bases are a match to TRBD1. The V gene's germline CDR1 is SEHNR and CDR2 FQNEAQ (reference sequence). The CDR3 is 15 residues long. V lost 5 bases to trimming and J lost 8 bases; unmatched junction nucleotides: 11. The CDR3 sequence is CASSEPGQELKPQHF. The CDR3, as DNA: TGTGCCAGCAGCGAGCCGGGACAGGAGCTGAAGCCCCAGCATTTT.

The rearrangement joins TRBV5-4 to TRBJ2-3; the D call may be TRBD1 or TRBD2 (6 bases each). The V end was cut by 4 bases, the J end by 6 bases, with 18 bases between. CDR3 size: 15 residues. Germline CDR1 and CDR2: SGHNT and YYREEE (reference sequence). CDR3 sequence: CASSRTILQGDTQYF. CDR3 bases: TGTGCCAGCAGCCGGACTATCCTCCAGGGGGATACGCAGTATTTT. The whole variable domain, remainder taken from reference TRBV5-4 and TRBJ2-3, is ETGVTQSPTHLIKTRGQQVTLRCSSQSGHNTVSWYQQALGQGPQFIFQYYREEENGRGNFPPRFSGLQFPNYSSELNVNALELDDSALYLCASSRTILQGDTQYFGPGTRLTVL.

The sample holds a few counts of this clone. The chain recombines TRBV28 with TRBJ1-1; 7 bases agree with TRBD1. CDR3 size: 14 residues. V lost 4 bases, J lost 10 bases, and 12 bases stayed unmatched. Germline V lookup: CDR1 MDHEN, CDR2 SYDVKM. In DNA form, the CDR3 reads TGTGCCAGCAGTTCCGGGACAGCTAGAGGCGGAGCTTTCTTT. It encodes CASSSGTARGGAFF.

V and J are TRBV5-6 and TRBJ2-7; no reliable D call. Trimming removed 1 base from V and 5 bases from J, with 7 bases in between. Germline CDR1 is SGHDT and CDR2 is YYEEEE. The CDR3 is made up of 12 amino acids. The CDR3 bases are TGTGCCAGCAGCTTGTTGCGGAACGAGCAGTACTTC. Translated: CASSLLRNEQYF.

This clone was seen only a few times. The chain recombines TRBV7-9 with TRBJ1-1; a weak D match, TRBD1 (5 bases). The V end was cut by 2 bases, the J end by 2 bases, with 9 bases between. This CDR3 has 14 amino acids. The germline V gene encodes CDR1 SEHNR and CDR2 FQNEAQ (reference sequence). The CDR3 nucleotides read TGTGCCAGCAGCTTACAGGGCCTCAACACTGAAGCTTTCTTT. This sequence encodes CASSLQGLNTEAFF. The full variable domain, with the rest looked up from reference TRBV7-9 and TRBJ1-1, is DTGVSQNPRHKITKRGQNVTFRCDPISEHNRLYWYRQTLGQGPEFLTYFQNEAQLEKSRLLSDRFSAERPKGSFSTLEIQRTEQGDSAMYLCASSLQGLNTEAFFGQGTRLTVV.

CDR3 coding DNA: TGTGCCAGCAGGACAGGAGTTGGAAACACCATATATTTT. Its translation: CASRTGVGNTIYF. V is TRBV28 and J is TRBJ1-3; perhaps TRBD1 as D (6 bases). Germline-derived CDR1 and CDR2 are MDHEN and SYDVKM. Between the trimmed V and J ends, which lost 6 bases and 3 bases, there was a span of 9 bases. This CDR3 spans 13 amino acids.

The rearrangement uses TRBV7-6 and TRBJ2-5; weak D call: TRBD1 (6 bases). The CDR3 length is 15 residues. The germline V gene has CDR1 SGHVS and CDR2 FNYEAQ. The V end was cut by 4 bases, the J end by 2 bases, with 14 bases between. The CDR3 is CASSSPRGEQETQYF. Here the CDR3 DNA reads TGTGCCAGCAGCTCCCCCAGGGGTGAGCAAGAGACCCAGTACTTC.

The genes are TRBV18 and TRBJ1-3; maybe TRBD1 (6 bases). The CDR3 is 15 residues long. V shed 0 bases and J shed 7 bases, with 13 bases lying between them. The germline CDR1 and CDR2 sequences are KGHSH and LQKENI. This CDR3 is CASSPPGARGNTIYF. CDR3 nucleotides: TGTGCCAGCTCACCACCGGGGGCGCGAGGTAACACCATATATTTT.

This clone was seen many times. The chain couples TRBV27 to TRBJ1-1; a weak D match, TRBD1 (5 bases). V was pared by 3 bases and J by 3 bases, with 8 bases between. Germline CDR1 MNHEY, CDR2 SMNVEV (reference sequence). CDR3 length equals 13 residues. The CDR3: CASSFSGYTEAFF. The CDR3 nucleotides read TGTGCCAGCAGTTTCTCAGGGTACACTGAAGCTTTCTTT.

This rearrangement joins TRBV5-1 to TRBJ1-4; 7 bases fit TRBD1. CDR3 size: 14 residues. The V gene's germline CDR1 is SGHRS and CDR2 YFSETQ. With V trimmed by 4 bases and J by 3 bases, 3 bases remained unmatched. The CDR3 DNA sequence: TGCGCCAGCAGCCAGGGGGAGGCTAATGAAAAACTGTTTTTT. This gives the protein CASSQGEANEKLFF.

The V and J genes are TRBV29-1 and TRBJ2-1; D remains ambiguous. The germline CDR1 and CDR2 sequences are SQVTM and ANQGSEA. This CDR3 region has 10 residues. V lost 4 bases and J 5 bases, leaving 3 bases between the germline ends. CDR3 sequence (DNA): TGCAGCGTTGGGCACAATGAGCAGTTCTTC. It translates to CSVGHNEQFF.

The chain joins TRBV5-1 to TRBJ2-1; either TRBD1 or TRBD2 may fit D (5 bases each). Germline V gives CDR1 SGHRS, CDR2 YFSETQ. Trimming took off 4 bases at V and 4 bases at J, with 15 bases between the two ends. This CDR3 has 15 amino acids. CDR3 region: CASSGTGTYYNEQFF. In DNA, the CDR3 is TGCGCCAGCAGCGGAACCGGGACCTATTACAATGAGCAGTTCTTC.

The V call is TRBV9, the J call TRBJ2-5; D is possibly TRBD1 or TRBD2 (5 bases each). V was clipped by 2 bases and J by 7 bases, with 21 bases between them. Germline values: CDR1 SGDLS, CDR2 YYNGEE. The CDR3 covers 16 residues. The CDR3 protein is CASSVGLAVGLGTQYF. CDR3 bases: TGTGCCAGCAGCGTGGGGCTAGCCGTCGGTTTAGGGACCCAGTACTTC.

This clone was detected once. The chain employs TRBV6-4 and TRBJ2-2, with D possibly being TRBD2 (6 bases). V was pared by 6 bases and J by 5 bases, with 16 bases between. The CDR3 is made up of 15 amino acids. Germline values: CDR1 MRHNA, CDR2 SNTAGT. CDR3 protein: CASSVRDSTTGELFF. In DNA, the CDR3 is TGTGCCAGCAGCGTACGGGACTCAACGACCGGGGAGCTGTTTTTT.

The chain is built from TRBV10-1 and TRBJ2-1; 13 bases agree with TRBD2. The CDR3 is 19 amino acids. Losses at the gene ends were 6 bases for V and 0 bases for J; bases not matched to a gene: 11. Germline CDR1 and CDR2: WNHNN and SYGVQD (reference sequence). The CDR3 bases are TGCGCCAGCAGCGAGGCCGGGACTAGCGGGGCTAGCTCCTACAATGAGCAGTTCTTC. Amino acids: CASSEAGTSGASSYNEQFF.

V is TRBV7-2 and J is TRBJ1-1; 8 bases agree with TRBD1. In germline, CDR1 is SGHTA, CDR2 FQGNSA. The CDR3 sequence is 12 residues long. V lost 5 bases and J lost 11; bases outside the gene matches: 7. CDR3 nucleotide sequence: TGTGCCAGCAGCCGCGACAGGGGAGTGGCTTTCTTT. Protein product: CASSRDRGVAFF. Full variable domain (outside the CDR3, taken from reference TRBV7-2 and TRBJ1-1): GAGVSQSPSNKVTEKGKDVELRCDPISGHTALYWYRQSLGQGLEFLIYFQGNSAPDKSGLPSDRFSAERTGGSVSTLTIQRTQQEDSAVYLCASSRDRGVAFFGQGTRLTVV.

The chain has TRBV5-1 and TRBJ1-1; D ambiguous. This CDR3 contains 14 residues. Trimming removed 0 bases at V and 5 bases at J, with 11 bases between. Germline V gene data show CDR1 as SGHRS and CDR2 as YFSETQ. The CDR3, as DNA: TGCGCCAGCAGCTTGGTCCCGGGGTCAACTGAAGCTTTCTTT. Protein: CASSLVPGSTEAFF.